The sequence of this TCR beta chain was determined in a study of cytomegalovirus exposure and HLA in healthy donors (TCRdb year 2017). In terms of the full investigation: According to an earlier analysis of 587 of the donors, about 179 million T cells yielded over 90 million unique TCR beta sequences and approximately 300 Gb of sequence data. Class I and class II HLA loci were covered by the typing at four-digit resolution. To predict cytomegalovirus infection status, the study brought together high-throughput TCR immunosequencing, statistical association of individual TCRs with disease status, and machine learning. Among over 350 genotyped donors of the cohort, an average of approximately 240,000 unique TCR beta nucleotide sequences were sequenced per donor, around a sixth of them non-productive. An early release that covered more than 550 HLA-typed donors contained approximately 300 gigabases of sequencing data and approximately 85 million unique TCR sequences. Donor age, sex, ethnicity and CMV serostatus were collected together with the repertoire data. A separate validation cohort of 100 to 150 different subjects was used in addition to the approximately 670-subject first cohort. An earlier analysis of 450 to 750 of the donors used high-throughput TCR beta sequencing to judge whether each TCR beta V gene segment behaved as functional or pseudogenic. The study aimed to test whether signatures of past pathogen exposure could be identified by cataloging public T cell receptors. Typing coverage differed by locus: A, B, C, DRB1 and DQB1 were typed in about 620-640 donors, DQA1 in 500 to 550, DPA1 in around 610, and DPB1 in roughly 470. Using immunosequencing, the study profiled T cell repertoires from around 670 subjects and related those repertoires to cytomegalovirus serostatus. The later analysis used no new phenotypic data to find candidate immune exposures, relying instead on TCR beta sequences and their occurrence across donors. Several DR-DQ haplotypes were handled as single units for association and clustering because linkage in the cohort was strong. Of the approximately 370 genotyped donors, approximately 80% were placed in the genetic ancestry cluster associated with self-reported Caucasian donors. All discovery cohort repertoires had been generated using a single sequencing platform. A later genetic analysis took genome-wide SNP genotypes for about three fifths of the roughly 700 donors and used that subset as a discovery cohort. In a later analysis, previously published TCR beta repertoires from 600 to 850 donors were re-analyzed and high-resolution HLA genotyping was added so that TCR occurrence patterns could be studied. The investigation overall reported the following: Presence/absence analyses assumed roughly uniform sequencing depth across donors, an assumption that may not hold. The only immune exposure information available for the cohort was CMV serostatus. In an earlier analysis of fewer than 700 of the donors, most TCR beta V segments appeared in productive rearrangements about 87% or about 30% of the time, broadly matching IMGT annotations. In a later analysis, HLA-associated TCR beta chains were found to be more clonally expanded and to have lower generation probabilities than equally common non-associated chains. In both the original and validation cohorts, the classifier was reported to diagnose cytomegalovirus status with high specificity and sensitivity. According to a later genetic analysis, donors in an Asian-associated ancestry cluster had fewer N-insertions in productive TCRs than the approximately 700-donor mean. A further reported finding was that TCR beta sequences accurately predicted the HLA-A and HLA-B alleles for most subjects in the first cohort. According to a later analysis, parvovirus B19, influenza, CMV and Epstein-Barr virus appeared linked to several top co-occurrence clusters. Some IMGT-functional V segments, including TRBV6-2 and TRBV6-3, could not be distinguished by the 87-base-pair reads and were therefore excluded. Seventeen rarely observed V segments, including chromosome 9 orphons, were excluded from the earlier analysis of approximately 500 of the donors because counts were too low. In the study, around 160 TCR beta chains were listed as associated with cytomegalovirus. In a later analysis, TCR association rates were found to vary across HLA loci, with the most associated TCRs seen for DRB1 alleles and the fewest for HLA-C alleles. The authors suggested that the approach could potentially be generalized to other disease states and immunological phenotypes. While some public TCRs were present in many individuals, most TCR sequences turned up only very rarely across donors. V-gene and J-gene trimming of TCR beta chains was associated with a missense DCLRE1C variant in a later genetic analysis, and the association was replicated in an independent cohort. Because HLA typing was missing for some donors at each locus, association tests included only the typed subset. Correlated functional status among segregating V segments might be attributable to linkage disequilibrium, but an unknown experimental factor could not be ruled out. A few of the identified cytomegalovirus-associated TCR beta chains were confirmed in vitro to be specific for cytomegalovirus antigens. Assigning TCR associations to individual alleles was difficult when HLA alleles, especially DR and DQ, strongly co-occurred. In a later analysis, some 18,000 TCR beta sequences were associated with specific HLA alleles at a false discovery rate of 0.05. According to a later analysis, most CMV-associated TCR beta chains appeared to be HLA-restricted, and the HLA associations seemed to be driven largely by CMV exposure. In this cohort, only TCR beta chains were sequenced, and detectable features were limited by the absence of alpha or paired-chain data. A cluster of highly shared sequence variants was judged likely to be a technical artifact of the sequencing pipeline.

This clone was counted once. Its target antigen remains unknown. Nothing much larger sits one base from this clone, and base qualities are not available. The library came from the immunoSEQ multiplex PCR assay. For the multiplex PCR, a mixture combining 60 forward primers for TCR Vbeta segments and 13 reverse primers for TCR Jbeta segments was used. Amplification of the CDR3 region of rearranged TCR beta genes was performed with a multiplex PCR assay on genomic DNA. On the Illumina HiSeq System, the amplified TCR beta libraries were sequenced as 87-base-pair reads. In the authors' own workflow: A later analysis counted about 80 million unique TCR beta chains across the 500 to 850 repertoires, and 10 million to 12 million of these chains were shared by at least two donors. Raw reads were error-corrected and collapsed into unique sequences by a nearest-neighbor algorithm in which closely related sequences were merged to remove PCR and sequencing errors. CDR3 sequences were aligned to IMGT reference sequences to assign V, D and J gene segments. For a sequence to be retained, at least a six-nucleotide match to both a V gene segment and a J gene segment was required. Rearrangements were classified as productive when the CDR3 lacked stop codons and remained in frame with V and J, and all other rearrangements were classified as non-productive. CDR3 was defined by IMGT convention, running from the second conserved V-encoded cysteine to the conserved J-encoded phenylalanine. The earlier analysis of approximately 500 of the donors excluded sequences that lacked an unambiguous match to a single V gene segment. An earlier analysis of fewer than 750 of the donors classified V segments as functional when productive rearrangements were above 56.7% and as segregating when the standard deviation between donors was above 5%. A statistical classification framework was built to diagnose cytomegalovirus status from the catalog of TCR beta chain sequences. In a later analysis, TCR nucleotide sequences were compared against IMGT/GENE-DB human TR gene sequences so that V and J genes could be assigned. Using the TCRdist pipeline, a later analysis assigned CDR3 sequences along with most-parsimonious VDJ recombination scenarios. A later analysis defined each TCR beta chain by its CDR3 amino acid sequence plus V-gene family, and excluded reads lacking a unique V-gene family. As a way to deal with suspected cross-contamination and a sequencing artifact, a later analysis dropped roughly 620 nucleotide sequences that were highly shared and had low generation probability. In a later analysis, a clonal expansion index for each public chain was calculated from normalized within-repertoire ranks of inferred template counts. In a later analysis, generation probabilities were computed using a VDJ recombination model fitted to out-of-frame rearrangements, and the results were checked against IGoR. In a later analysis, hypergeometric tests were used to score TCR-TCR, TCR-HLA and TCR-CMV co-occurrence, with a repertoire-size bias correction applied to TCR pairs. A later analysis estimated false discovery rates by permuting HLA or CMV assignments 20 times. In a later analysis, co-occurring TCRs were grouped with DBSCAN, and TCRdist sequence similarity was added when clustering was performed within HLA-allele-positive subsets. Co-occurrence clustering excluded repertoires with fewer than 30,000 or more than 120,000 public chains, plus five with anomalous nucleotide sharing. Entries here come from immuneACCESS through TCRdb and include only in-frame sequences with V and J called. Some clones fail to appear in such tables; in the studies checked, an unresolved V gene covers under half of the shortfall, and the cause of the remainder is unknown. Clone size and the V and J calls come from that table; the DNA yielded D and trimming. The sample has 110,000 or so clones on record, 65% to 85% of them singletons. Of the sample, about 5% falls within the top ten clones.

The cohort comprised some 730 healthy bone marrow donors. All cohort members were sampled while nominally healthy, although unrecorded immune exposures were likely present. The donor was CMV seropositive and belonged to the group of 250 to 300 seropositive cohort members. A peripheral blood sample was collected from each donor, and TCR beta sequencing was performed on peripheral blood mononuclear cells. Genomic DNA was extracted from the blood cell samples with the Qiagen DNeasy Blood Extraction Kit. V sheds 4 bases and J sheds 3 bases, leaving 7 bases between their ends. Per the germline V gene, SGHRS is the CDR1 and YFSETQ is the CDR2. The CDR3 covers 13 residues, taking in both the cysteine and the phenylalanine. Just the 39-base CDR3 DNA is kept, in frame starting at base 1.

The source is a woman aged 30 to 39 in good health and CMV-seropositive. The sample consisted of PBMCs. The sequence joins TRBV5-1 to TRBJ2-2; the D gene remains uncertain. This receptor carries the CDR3 CASSRSDTGELFF. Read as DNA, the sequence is TGCGCCAGCAGCCGGTCGGACACCGGGGAGCTGTTTTTT. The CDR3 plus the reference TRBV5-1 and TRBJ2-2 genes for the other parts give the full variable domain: KAGVTQTPRYLIKTRGQQVTLSCSPISGHRSVSWYQQTPGQGLQFLFEYFSETQRNKGNFPGRFSGRQFSNSRSEMNVSTLELGDSALYLCASSRSDTGELFFGEGSRLTVL.